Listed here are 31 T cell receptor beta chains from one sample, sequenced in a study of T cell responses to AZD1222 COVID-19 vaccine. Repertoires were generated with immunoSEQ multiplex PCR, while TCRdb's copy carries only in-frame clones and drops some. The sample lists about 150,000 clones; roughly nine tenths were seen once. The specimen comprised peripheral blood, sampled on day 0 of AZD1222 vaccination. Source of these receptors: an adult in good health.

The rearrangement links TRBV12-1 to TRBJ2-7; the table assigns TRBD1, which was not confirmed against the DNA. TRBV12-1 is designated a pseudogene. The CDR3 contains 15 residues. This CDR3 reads CASSFAGRPSYEQYF. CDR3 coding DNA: TGTGCCAGCAGCTTTGCTGGCAGGCCCTCCTACGAGCAGTACTTC.

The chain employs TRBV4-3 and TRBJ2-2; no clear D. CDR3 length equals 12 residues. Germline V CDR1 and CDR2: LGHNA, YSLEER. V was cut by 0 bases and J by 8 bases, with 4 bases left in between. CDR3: CASSQDWGELFF. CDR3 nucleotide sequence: TGCGCCAGCAGCCAAGATTGGGGGGAGCTGTTTTTT.

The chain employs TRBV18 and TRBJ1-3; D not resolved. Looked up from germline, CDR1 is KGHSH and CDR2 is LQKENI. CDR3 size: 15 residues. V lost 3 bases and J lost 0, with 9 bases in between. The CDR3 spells CASSPTVSSGNTIYF. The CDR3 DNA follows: TGTGCCAGCTCACCGACGGTGAGCTCTGGAAACACCATATATTTT.

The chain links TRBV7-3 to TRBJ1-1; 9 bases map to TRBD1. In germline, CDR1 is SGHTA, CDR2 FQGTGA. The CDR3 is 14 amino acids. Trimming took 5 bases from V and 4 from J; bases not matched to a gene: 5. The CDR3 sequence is CASSRYRGPTEAFF. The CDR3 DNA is TGTGCCAGCAGCCGATACAGGGGGCCCACTGAAGCTTTCTTT. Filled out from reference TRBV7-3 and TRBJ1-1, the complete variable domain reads GAGVSQTPSNKVTEKGKYVELRCDPISGHTALYWYRQSLGQGPEFLIYFQGTGAADDSGLPNDRFFAVRPEGSVSTLKIQRTERGDSAVYLCASSRYRGPTEAFFGQGTRLTVV.

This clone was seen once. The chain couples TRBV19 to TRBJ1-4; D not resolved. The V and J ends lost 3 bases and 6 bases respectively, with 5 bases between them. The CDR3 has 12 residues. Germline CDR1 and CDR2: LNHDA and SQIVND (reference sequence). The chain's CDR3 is CASSIRDEKLFF. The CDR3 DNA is TGTGCCAGTAGTATTAGGGATGAAAAACTGTTTTTT. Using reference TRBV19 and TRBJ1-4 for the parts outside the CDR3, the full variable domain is DGGITQSPKYLFRKEGQNVTLSCEQNLNHDAMYWYRQDPGQGLRLIYYSQIVNDFQKGDIAEGYSVSREKKESFPLTVTSAQKNPTAFYLCASSIRDEKLFFGSGTQLSVL.

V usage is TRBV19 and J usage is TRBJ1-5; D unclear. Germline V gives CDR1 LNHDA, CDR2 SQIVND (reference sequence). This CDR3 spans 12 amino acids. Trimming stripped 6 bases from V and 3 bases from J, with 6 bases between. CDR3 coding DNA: TGTGCCAGTAGGATTTTCAATCAGCCCCAGCATTTT. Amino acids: CASRIFNQPQHF.

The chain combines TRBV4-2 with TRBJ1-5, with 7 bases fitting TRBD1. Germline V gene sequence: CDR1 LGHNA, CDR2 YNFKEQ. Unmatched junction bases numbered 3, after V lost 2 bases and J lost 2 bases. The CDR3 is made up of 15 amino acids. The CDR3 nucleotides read TGTGCCAGCAGCCAAACAGACAGGGGCAATCAGCCCCAGCATTTT. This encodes CASSQTDRGNQPQHF.

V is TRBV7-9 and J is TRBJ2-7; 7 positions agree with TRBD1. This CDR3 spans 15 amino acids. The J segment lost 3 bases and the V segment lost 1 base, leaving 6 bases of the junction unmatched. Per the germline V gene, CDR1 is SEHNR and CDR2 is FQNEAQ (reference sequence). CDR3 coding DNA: TGTGCCAGCAGCTTAGTGACAGGGTCAGGCTACGAGCAGTACTTC. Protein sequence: CASSLVTGSGYEQYF.

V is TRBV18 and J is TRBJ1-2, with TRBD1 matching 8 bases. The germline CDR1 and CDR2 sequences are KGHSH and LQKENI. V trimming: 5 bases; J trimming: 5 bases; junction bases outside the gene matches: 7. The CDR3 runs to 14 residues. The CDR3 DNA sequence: TGTGCCAGCTCATTAGGACAGGGTGGATATGGCTACACCTTC. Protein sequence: CASSLGQGGYGYTF.

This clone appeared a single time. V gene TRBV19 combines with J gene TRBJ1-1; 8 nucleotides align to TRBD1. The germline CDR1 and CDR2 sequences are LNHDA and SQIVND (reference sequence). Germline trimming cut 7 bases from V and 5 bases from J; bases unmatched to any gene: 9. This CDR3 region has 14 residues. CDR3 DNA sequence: TGTGCCAGTACTTCCCTCAGGGGGCAAACTGAAGCTTTCTTT. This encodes CASTSLRGQTEAFF.

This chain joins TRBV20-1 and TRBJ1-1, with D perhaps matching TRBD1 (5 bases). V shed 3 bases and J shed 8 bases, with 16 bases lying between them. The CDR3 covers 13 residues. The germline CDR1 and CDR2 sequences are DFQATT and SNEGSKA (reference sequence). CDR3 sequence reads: CSASVALGEEAFF. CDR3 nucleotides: TGCAGTGCTAGTGTGGCTCTGGGGGAAGAAGCTTTCTTT.

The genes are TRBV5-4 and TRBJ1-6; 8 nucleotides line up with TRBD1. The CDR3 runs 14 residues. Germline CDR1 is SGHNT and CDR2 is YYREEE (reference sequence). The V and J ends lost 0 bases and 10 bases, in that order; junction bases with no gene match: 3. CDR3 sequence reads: CASSLARGRSPLHF. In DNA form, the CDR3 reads TGTGCCAGCAGCTTGGCCAGGGGGCGGTCACCCCTCCACTTT.

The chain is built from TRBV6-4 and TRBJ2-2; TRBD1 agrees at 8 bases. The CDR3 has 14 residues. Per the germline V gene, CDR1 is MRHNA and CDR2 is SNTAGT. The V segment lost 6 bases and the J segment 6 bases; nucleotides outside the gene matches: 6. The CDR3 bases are TGTGCCAGCAGAGAGGACAGGGCGGCCGGGGAGCTGTTTTTT. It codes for CASREDRAAGELFF.

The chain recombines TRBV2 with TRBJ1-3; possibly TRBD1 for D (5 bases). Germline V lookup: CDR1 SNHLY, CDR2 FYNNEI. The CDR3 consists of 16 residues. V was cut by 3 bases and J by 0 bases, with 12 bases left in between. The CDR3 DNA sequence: TGTGCCAGCAGTGATATGCTGGGGCCCTCTGGAAACACCATATATTTT. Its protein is CASSDMLGPSGNTIYF.

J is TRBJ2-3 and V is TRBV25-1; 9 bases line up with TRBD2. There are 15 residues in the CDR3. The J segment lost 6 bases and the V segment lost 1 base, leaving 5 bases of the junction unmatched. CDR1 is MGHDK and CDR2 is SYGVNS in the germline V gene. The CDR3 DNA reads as TGTGCCAGCAGTGAATCGCGGGGGGGCTGGGATACGCAGTATTTT. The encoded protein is CASSESRGGWDTQYF.

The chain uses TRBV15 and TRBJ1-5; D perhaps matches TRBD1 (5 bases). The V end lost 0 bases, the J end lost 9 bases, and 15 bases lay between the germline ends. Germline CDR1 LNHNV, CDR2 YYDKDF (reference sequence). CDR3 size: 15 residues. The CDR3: CATSRDWGVLRPQHF. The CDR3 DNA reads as TGTGCCACCAGCAGAGATTGGGGGGTATTAAGGCCCCAGCATTTT.

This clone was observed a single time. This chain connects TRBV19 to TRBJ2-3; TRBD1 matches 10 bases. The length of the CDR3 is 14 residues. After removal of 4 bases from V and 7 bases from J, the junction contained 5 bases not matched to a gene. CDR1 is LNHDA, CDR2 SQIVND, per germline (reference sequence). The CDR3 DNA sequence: TGTGCCAGTAGTACCGGGACAGGGGCGTATACGCAGTATTTT. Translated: CASSTGTGAYTQYF.

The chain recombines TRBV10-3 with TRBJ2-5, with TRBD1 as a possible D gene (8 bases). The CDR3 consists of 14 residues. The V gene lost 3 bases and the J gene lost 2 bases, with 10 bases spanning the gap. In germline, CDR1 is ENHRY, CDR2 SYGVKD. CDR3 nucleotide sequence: TGTGCCATCAGTGAACAGGGGGGGCAAGAGACCCAGTACTTC. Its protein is CAISEQGGQETQYF.

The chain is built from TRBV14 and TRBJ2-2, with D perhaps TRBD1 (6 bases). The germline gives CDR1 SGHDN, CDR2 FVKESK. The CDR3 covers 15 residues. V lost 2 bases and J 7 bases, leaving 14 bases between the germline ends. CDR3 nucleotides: TGTGCCAGCAGCCAATGGGCAGGGGAGTTCGGGGAGCTGTTTTTT. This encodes CASSQWAGEFGELFF.

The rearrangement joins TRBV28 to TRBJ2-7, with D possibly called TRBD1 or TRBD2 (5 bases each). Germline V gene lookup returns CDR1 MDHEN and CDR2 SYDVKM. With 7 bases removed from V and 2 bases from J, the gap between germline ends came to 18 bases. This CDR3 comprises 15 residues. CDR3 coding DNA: TGTGCCAGCATTACGCTAGGGGCCGGGACCTACGAGCAGTACTTC. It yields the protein CASITLGAGTYEQYF.

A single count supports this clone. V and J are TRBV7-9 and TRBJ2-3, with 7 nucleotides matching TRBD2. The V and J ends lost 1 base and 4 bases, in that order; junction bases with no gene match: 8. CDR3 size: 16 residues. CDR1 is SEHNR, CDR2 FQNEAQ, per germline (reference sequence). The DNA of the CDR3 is TGTGCCAGCAGCTTAGGCGGGGCACGGGGGGCAGATACGCAGTATTTT. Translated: CASSLGGARGADTQYF.

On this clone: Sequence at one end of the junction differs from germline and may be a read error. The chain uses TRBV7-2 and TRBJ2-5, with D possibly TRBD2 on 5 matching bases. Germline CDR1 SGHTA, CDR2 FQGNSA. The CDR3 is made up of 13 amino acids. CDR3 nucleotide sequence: TGTGCCAGCAGCGTAGCGTTCCAAGAGACCCAGTACTTC. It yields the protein CASSVAFQETQYF. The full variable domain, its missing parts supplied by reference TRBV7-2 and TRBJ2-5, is GAGVSQSPSNKVTEKGKDVELRCDPISGHTALYWYRQSLGQGLEFLIYFQGNSAPDKSGLPSDRFSAERTGGSVSTLTIQRTQQEDSAVYLCASSVAFQETQYFGPGTRLLVL.

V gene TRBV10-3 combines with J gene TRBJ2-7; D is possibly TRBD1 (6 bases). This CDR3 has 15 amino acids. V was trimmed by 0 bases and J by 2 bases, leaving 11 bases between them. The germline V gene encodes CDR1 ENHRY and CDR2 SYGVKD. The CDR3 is CAISESVQGPYEQYF. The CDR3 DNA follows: TGTGCCATCAGTGAGTCGGTCCAGGGGCCCTACGAGCAGTACTTC.

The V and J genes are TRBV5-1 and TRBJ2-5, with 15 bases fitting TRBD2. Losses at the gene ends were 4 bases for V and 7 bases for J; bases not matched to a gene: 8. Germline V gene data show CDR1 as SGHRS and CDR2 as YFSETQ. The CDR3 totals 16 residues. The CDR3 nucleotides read TGCGCCAGCAGCCGCACGGGACTAGCGGGGGGAGTGACCCAGTACTTC. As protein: CASSRTGLAGGVTQYF. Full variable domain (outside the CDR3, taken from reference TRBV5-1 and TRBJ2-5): KAGVTQTPRYLIKTRGQQVTLSCSPISGHRSVSWYQQTPGQGLQFLFEYFSETQRNKGNFPGRFSGRQFSNSRSEMNVSTLELGDSALYLCASSRTGLAGGVTQYFGPGTRLLVL.

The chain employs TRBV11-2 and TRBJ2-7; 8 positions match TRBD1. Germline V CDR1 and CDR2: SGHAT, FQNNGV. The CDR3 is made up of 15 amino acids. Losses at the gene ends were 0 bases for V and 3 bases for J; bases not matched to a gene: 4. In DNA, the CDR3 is TGTGCCAGCAGCTTAGAAAGGACAGGGAACTACGAGCAGTACTTC. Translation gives CASSLERTGNYEQYF.

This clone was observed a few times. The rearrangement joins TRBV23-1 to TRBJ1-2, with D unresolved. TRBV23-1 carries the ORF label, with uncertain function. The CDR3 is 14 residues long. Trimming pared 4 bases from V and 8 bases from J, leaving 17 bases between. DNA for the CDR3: TGCGCCAGCAGTCTCCTTCTGCGACATGGAGGCTACACCTTC. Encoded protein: CASSLLLRHGGYTF.

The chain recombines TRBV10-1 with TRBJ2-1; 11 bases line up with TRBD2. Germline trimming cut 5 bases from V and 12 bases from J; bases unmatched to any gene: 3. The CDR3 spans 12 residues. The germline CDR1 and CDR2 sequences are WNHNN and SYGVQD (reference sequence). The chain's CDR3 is CASSPGLAGQFF. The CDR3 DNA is TGCGCCAGCAGTCCAGGACTAGCGGGGCAGTTCTTC.

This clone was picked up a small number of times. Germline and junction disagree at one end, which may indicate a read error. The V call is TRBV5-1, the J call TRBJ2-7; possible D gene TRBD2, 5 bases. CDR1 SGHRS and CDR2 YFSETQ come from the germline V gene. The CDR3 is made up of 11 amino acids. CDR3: CASSLVGELHF. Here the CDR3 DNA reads TGCGCCAGCAGCTTGGTGGGAGAGTTACACTTC.

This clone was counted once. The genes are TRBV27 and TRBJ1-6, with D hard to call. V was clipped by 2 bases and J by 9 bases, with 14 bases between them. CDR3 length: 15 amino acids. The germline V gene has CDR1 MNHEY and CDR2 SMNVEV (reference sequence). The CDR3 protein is CASSLPRGLSSPLHF. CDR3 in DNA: TGTGCCAGCAGTTTACCCCGGGGTTTGAGTTCACCCCTCCACTTT.

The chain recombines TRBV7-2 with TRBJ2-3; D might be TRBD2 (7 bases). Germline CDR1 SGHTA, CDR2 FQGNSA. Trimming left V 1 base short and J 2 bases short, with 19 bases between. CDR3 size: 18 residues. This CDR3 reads CASSLVWGGASDTDTQYF. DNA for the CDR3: TGTGCCAGCAGCTTAGTGTGGGGGGGGGCTTCCGACACAGATACGCAGTATTTT.

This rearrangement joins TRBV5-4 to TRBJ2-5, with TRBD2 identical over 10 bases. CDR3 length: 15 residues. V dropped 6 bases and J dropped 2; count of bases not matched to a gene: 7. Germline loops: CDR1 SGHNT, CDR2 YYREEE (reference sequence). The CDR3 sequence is CASIPAGGRQETQYF. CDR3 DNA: TGTGCCAGCATACCAGCGGGGGGGAGGCAAGAGACCCAGTACTTC.